The 30 T cell receptor beta chains below all came from one sample that was sequenced in a study of cytomegalovirus exposure and HLA in healthy donors. Primers for the PCR totalled 60 Vbeta and 13 Jbeta. Here immunoSEQ multiplex PCR was the method, and the copy in TCRdb shows in-frame clones only, minus some. This sample has about 120,000 clones, with 55% to 75% found just once. The specimen was PBMCs. The receptors shown here come from a woman aged 35 to 49 in good health and CMV-seropositive.

The chain carries TRBV5-5 and TRBJ1-5; D unclear. There are 14 residues in the CDR3. The germline V and J ends were trimmed by 8 bases and 0 bases, with 12 bases remaining between them. Germline values: CDR1 SGHKS, CDR2 YYEKEE (reference sequence). In nucleotides, the CDR3 is TGTGCCAGGAGAAATACTTATAGCAATCAGCCCCAGCATTTT. It codes for CARRNTYSNQPQHF.

V is TRBV7-9 and J is TRBJ2-1, with 8 bases lining up with TRBD2. The CDR3 length is 15 residues. Germline values: CDR1 SEHNR, CDR2 FQNEAQ (reference sequence). The V segment lost 6 bases and the J segment 5 bases; nucleotides outside the gene matches: 9. CDR3: CASRELADNHNEQFF. For the CDR3, the DNA is TGTGCCAGCAGAGAACTAGCGGACAATCACAATGAGCAGTTCTTC.

The chain carries TRBV4-1 and TRBJ2-7, with a tentative D call TRBD2 (5 bases). CDR3 length: 14 amino acids. Germline V gene sequence: CDR1 MGHRA, CDR2 YSYEKL. V shed 1 base and J shed 1 base, with 8 bases lying between them. CDR3 sequence (DNA): TGCGCCAGCAGCCAAGTCGGGATGTCCTACGAGCAGTACTTC. Its translation is CASSQVGMSYEQYF.

The chain employs TRBV6-5 and TRBJ1-5; D remains unclear. Trimming pared 0 bases from V and 5 bases from J, leaving 5 bases between. The CDR3 is 13 residues long. Germline V gene data show CDR1 as MNHEY and CDR2 as SVGAGI. The CDR3 protein is CASSYSSYQPQHF. CDR3 nucleotides: TGTGCCAGCAGTTACTCGAGTTATCAGCCCCAGCATTTT.

This clone was seen only a few times. The genes are TRBV7-9 and TRBJ2-1, with 11 bases matching TRBD2. After removal of 4 bases from V and 10 bases from J, the junction contained 9 bases not matched to a gene. The CDR3 runs to 15 residues. Germline V lookup: CDR1 SEHNR, CDR2 FQNEAQ (reference sequence). The CDR3 loop is CASSSGQLAGEEQFF. CDR3 DNA: TGTGCCAGCAGCTCGGGCCAACTAGCGGGGGAAGAGCAGTTCTTC. Together with reference TRBV7-9 and TRBJ2-1, the CDR3 gives the full variable domain: DTGVSQNPRHKITKRGQNVTFRCDPISEHNRLYWYRQTLGQGPEFLTYFQNEAQLEKSRLLSDRFSAERPKGSFSTLEIQRTEQGDSAMYLCASSSGQLAGEEQFFGPGTRLTVL.

This chain connects TRBV6-5 to TRBJ2-5; 7 bases map to TRBD1. This CDR3 spans 15 amino acids. CDR1 MNHEY and CDR2 SVGAGI come from the germline V gene. Trimming at V came to 5 bases and at J to 4 bases, leaving 10 bases not matched to a gene. CDR3 protein: CASSRNRGKRETQYF. The DNA for the CDR3 is TGTGCCAGCAGTCGTAACAGGGGAAAGAGAGAGACCCAGTACTTC.

There are a few counts of this clone. The chain couples TRBV6-5 to TRBJ1-2, with 7 nucleotides matching TRBD1. Germline assignment: CDR1 MNHEY and CDR2 SVGAGI. V lost 6 bases to trimming and J lost 7 bases; unmatched junction nucleotides: 14. The CDR3 runs to 15 residues. CDR3 DNA: TGTGCCAGCAGAACGACAGGGCTCTCCCATAGTGGCTACACCTTC. Amino acid sequence: CASRTTGLSHSGYTF.

The V gene is TRBV4-3, the J gene TRBJ2-3; 9 bases are a match to TRBD2. Germline CDR1 and CDR2: LGHNA and YSLEER. This CDR3 is 15 amino acids long. V shed 3 bases, J shed 1 base, and the junction held 2 bases outside the gene matches. The CDR3 here is CASSHERGGTDTQYF. The CDR3 DNA is TGCGCCAGCAGCCACGAGCGGGGGGGCACAGATACGCAGTATTTT.

This clone was counted between two and nine times. The chain joins TRBV27 to TRBJ1-4; D is uncertain. V lost 5 bases to trimming and J lost 8 bases, with 18 bases between them. The germline gives CDR1 MNHEY, CDR2 SMNVEV (reference sequence). The CDR3 is 15 residues long. The CDR3 here is CASSPRTGKDEKLFF. In DNA, the CDR3 is TGTGCCAGCAGTCCCCGGACCGGGAAGGACGAAAAACTGTTTTTT.

The chain uses TRBV11-2 and TRBJ2-7; weak D call: TRBD1 (5 bases). Germline-derived CDR1 and CDR2 are SGHAT and FQNNGV. The CDR3 consists of 15 residues. V gave up 0 bases and J gave up 3 bases, with 12 bases separating them. The DNA for the CDR3 is TGTGCCAGCAGCTTAGAGGTCAGGGCGATCTACGAGCAGTACTTC. Translating it yields CASSLEVRAIYEQYF.

The chain has TRBV4-1 and TRBJ1-6, with 10 bases lining up with TRBD1. V shed 1 base, J shed 8 bases, and the junction held 2 bases outside the gene matches. Germline CDR1 is MGHRA and CDR2 is YSYEKL. This CDR3 has 15 residues. The chain's CDR3 is CASSQGTGGYSPLHF. Here the CDR3 DNA reads TGCGCCAGCAGCCAAGGGACAGGGGGTTATTCACCCCTCCACTTT.

V gene TRBV19 combines with J gene TRBJ1-3; D unclear. Looked up from germline, CDR1 is LNHDA and CDR2 is SQIVND (reference sequence). V was clipped by 5 bases and J by 4 bases, with 15 bases between them. This CDR3 is 15 amino acids long. The CDR3 loop reads CASSSGVGGGNTIYF. The CDR3 coding sequence is TGTGCCAGTAGTTCCGGGGTTGGAGGAGGAAACACCATATATTTT.

The chain employs TRBV19 and TRBJ2-2; TRBD2 agrees at 11 bases. Losses at the gene ends were 5 bases for V and 5 bases for J; bases not matched to a gene: 13. Germline-derived CDR1 and CDR2 are LNHDA and SQIVND (reference sequence). The CDR3 runs to 18 residues. The CDR3 region is CASSPPGLAVGRTGELFF. In DNA, the CDR3 is TGTGCCAGTAGTCCACCGGGACTAGCGGTTGGAAGGACCGGGGAGCTGTTTTTT.

Note on this clone: An end of the junction differs from the germline gene, which may be a read error. Other DNA sequences in the same sample also yield this CDR3. The rearrangement links TRBV6-5 to TRBJ2-1; a weak D match, TRBD2 (6 bases). The CDR3 is made up of 13 amino acids. CDR1 MNHEY and CDR2 SVGAGI come from the germline V gene. This CDR3 reads CASSRGTYNEQFF. In DNA form, the CDR3 reads TGTGCCAGCAGCCGGGGGACCTACAATGAACAGTTCTTC.

This clone was recorded a few times. This rearrangement joins TRBV6-5 to TRBJ1-2; TRBD1 is a possible D gene (5 bases). This CDR3 has 15 amino acids. V was shortened by 0 bases and J by 3 bases, with 11 bases between the two germline ends. CDR1 MNHEY and CDR2 SVGAGI come from the germline V gene. CDR3 residues: CASSYSETVHYGYTF. The CDR3 DNA follows: TGTGCCAGCAGTTACTCGGAGACAGTCCACTATGGCTACACCTTC.

This clone appeared a few times. The chain employs TRBV5-6 and TRBJ1-2, with D tentatively TRBD1 (5 bases). The V gene lost 4 bases and the J gene lost 4 bases, with 20 bases spanning the gap. Germline V CDR1 and CDR2: SGHDT, YYEEEE. The CDR3 spans 16 residues. CDR3 nucleotide sequence: TGTGCCAGCAGCGTACTAGCGGGACTACAGATCTATGGCTACACCTTC. Translation gives CASSVLAGLQIYGYTF.

The genes are TRBV29-1 and TRBJ2-2; 10 nucleotides agree with TRBD2. Per germline, CDR1 SQVTM and CDR2 ANQGSEA. V was clipped by 7 bases and J by 1 base; unmatched bases: 9. This CDR3 region has 16 residues. CDR3 sequence: CSAMLVAGGNTGELFF. The DNA of the CDR3 is TGCAGCGCCATGCTTGTAGCGGGAGGGAACACCGGGGAGCTGTTTTTT.

The V and J genes are TRBV19 and TRBJ2-1, with a weak D call TRBD2 (5 bases). Trimming took 5 bases from V and 8 from J, leaving 13 bases between them. CDR1 is LNHDA, CDR2 SQIVND, per germline (reference sequence). The length of the CDR3 is 13 residues. CDR3 DNA: TGTGCCAGTAGTGCGGACGGGCGGGATGAGCAGTTCTTC. Translation: CASSADGRDEQFF.

This rearrangement joins TRBV29-1 to TRBJ2-1; tentative D call: TRBD2 (7 bases). The germline V gene encodes CDR1 SQVTM and CDR2 ANQGSEA. V lost 0 bases, J lost 10 bases, and 19 bases lay in between. The CDR3 has 15 residues. The CDR3 region has the DNA TGCAGCGTTGAAGATATAGGGGGGGTACAGGTGGAGCAGTTCTTC. Protein: CSVEDIGGVQVEQFF.

This chain joins TRBV6-1 and TRBJ1-6, with D tentatively TRBD1 (5 bases). The V end was cut by 0 bases, the J end by 6 bases, with 9 bases between. CDR1 and CDR2 from the germline V gene are MNHNS and SASEGT. CDR3 length equals 15 residues. The CDR3 here is CASSEAPTANSPLHF. The CDR3 bases are TGTGCCAGCAGTGAAGCACCGACAGCTAATTCACCCCTCCACTTT.

This chain uses TRBV2 with TRBJ2-1; 13 bases match TRBD2. CDR1 is SNHLY and CDR2 is FYNNEI in the germline V gene. The CDR3 has 16 residues. With V trimmed by 9 bases and J by 8 bases, 13 bases remained unmatched. The CDR3 nucleotides read TGTGCCAGATGGCGACTAGCGGGAGGCCTCCAGGATGAGCAGTTCTTC. Translation: CARWRLAGGLQDEQFF. Together with reference TRBV2 and TRBJ2-1, the CDR3 gives the full variable domain: EPEVTQTPSHQVTQMGQEVILRCVPISNHLYFYWYRQILGQKVEFLVSFYNNEISEKSEIFDDQFSVERPDGSNFTLKIRSTKLEDSAMYFCARWRLAGGLQDEQFFGPGTRLTVL.

A few counts support this clone. The CDR3 coding sequence is TGTGCCTGGAGTGTCGTTAGGGGCCAAGGTGGCTACACCTTC. Protein: CAWSVVRGQGGYTF. This chain connects TRBV30 to TRBJ1-2, with D maybe TRBD1 (5 bases). Germline V gives CDR1 GTSNPN, CDR2 SVGIG (reference sequence). There are 14 residues in the CDR3. The V and J ends lost 0 bases and 7 bases respectively, with 15 bases between them.

The chain joins TRBV7-9 to TRBJ2-1; TRBD2 aligns across 14 bases. CDR3 length equals 16 residues. Trimming took 5 bases from V and 2 from J; bases not matched to a gene: 2. Germline CDR1 and CDR2: SEHNR and FQNEAQ (reference sequence). The CDR3: CASSPGLAGAYNEQFF. The CDR3, as DNA: TGTGCCAGCAGCCCGGGACTAGCGGGGGCCTACAATGAGCAGTTCTTC. The full variable domain, in which reference TRBV7-9 and TRBJ2-1 provide the parts outside the CDR3, is DTGVSQNPRHKITKRGQNVTFRCDPISEHNRLYWYRQTLGQGPEFLTYFQNEAQLEKSRLLSDRFSAERPKGSFSTLEIQRTEQGDSAMYLCASSPGLAGAYNEQFFGPGTRLTVL.

The rearrangement uses TRBV28 and TRBJ1-5; possibly TRBD1 for D (6 bases). Germline V gives CDR1 MDHEN, CDR2 SYDVKM. The CDR3 runs to 15 residues. The V and J ends lost 5 bases and 7 bases respectively, with 18 bases between them. The CDR3 nucleotides are TGTGCCAGCAGTCGTCCGGGGGGGCCGGGGCAGCCCCAGCATTTT. It specifies CASSRPGGPGQPQHF.

V is TRBV19 and J is TRBJ2-1, with D maybe TRBD2 (7 bases). CDR1 LNHDA and CDR2 SQIVND come from the germline V gene (reference sequence). V shed 6 bases and J shed 1 base, with 16 bases lying between them. This CDR3 comprises 16 residues. CDR3 loop: CASSYWGGGSYNEQFF. The CDR3 nucleotides read TGTGCCAGTAGCTACTGGGGAGGGGGGTCCTACAATGAGCAGTTCTTC.

The chain couples TRBV6-1 to TRBJ2-1, with 10 bases that match TRBD2. CDR3 length: 15 residues. Looked up from germline, CDR1 is MNHNS and CDR2 is SASEGT. V shed 2 bases and J 9 bases; nucleotides not matched to a gene: 7. CDR3: CASSETSSGSGEQFF. DNA of the CDR3: TGTGCCAGCAGTGAAACGTCTAGCGGGAGTGGTGAGCAGTTCTTC.

The chain uses TRBV4-3 and TRBJ2-1; 8 nucleotides align to TRBD2. This CDR3 spans 15 amino acids. The germline V gene encodes CDR1 LGHNA and CDR2 YSLEER. Unmatched junction bases numbered 6, after V lost 4 bases and J lost 4 bases. CDR3 in amino acids: CASSRSGSGYNEQFF. Here the CDR3 DNA reads TGCGCCAGCAGCCGAAGCGGGAGTGGGTACAATGAGCAGTTCTTC.

The table lists this clone with a few counts. The DNA of the CDR3 is TGCGCCAGCAGCACAGGGACAGCTGGGGCCAACGTCCTGACTTTC. It yields the protein CASSTGTAGANVLTF. The V call is TRBV4-3, the J call TRBJ2-6, with 7 bases fitting TRBD1. Germline V gene lookup returns CDR1 LGHNA and CDR2 YSLEER. The CDR3 has 15 residues. The ends lost 5 bases at V and 2 bases at J; junction bases unmatched: 3.

The sample holds a few counts of this clone. The gene calls are TRBV7-9 and TRBJ2-5, with D possibly matching TRBD2 (5 bases). The V end lost 2 bases, the J end lost 0 bases, and 10 bases lay between the germline ends. Per germline, CDR1 SEHNR and CDR2 FQNEAQ (reference sequence). This CDR3 spans 15 amino acids. The CDR3 sequence is CASSLSEEYQETQYF. The CDR3 bases are TGTGCCAGCAGCTTATCGGAGGAATACCAAGAGACCCAGTACTTC.

V gene TRBV5-6 combines with J gene TRBJ1-3, with D maybe TRBD1 (5 bases). The CDR3 consists of 16 residues. V dropped 4 bases and J dropped 0 bases, with 14 bases sitting between them. The germline CDR1 and CDR2 sequences are SGHDT and YYEEEE. DNA for the CDR3: TGTGCCAGCAGCCCCGGGGGGTCAATCTCTGGAAACACCATATATTTT. Its translation: CASSPGGSISGNTIYF.